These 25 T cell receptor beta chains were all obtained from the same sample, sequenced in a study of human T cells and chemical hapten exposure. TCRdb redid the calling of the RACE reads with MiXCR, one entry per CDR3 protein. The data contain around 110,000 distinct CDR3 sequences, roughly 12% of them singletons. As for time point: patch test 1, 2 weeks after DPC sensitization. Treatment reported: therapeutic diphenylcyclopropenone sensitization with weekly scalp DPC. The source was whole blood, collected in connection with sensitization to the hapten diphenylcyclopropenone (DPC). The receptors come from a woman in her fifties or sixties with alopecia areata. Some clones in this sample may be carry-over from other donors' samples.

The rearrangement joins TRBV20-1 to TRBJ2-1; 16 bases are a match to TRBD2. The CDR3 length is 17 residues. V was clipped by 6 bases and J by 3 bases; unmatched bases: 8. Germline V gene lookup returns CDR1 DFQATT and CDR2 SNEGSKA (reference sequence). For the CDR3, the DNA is TGCAGTGCCACCGGGACTAGCGGGAGGGAGGACTACAATGAGCAGTTCTTC. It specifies CSATGTSGREDYNEQFF.

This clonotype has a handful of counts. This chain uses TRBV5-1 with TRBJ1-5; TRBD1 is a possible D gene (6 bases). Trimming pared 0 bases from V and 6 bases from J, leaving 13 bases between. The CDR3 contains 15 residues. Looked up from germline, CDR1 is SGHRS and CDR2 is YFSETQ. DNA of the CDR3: TGCGCCAGCAGCTTGGCCGGGGGGCCAGGTCAGCCCCAGCATTTT. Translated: CASSLAGGPGQPQHF. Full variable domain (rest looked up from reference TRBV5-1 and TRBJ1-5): KAGVTQTPRYLIKTRGQQVTLSCSPISGHRSVSWYQQTPGQGLQFLFEYFSETQRNKGNFPGRFSGRQFSNSRSEMNVSTLELGDSALYLCASSLAGGPGQPQHFGDGTRLSIL.

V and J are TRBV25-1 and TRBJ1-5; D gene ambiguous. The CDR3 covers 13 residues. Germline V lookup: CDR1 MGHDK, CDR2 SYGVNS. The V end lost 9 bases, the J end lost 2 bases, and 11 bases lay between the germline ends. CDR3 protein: CASQRSGNQPQHF. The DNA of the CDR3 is TGTGCCAGTCAACGGTCCGGCAATCAGCCCCAGCATTTT.

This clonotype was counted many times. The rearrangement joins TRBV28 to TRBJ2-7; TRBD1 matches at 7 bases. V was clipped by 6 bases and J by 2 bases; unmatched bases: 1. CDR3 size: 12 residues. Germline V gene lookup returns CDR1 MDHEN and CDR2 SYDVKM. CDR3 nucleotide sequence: TGTGCCAGCAGGACAGGGCCCTACGAGCAGTACTTC. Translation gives CASRTGPYEQYF.

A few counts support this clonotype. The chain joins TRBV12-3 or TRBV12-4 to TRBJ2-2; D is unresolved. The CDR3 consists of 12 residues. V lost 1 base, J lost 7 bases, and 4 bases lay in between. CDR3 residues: CASSLGVGELFF. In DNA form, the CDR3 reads TGTGCCAGCAGTTTAGGGGTCGGGGAGCTGTTTTTT.

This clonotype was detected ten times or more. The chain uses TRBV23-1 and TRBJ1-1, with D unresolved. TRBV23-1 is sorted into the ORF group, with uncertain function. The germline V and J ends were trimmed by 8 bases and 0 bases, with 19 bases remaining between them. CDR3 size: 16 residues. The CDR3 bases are TGCGCCAGCGTACCAGAGGGCAGGAGGCTGAACACTGAAGCTTTCTTT. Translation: CASVPEGRRLNTEAFF.

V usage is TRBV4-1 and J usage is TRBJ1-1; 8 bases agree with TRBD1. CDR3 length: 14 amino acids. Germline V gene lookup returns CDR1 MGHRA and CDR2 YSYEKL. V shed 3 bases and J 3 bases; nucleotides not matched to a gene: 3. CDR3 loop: CASSHRQGHTEAFF. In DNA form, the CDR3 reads TGCGCCAGCAGCCATCGACAGGGGCACACTGAAGCTTTCTTT.

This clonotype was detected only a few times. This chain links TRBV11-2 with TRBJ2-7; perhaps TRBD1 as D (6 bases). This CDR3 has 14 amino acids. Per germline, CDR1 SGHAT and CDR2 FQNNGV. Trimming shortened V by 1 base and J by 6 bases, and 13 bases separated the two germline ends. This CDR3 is CASSLVSGALEQYF. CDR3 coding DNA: TGTGCCAGCAGCTTAGTCTCAGGGGCCCTCGAGCAGTACTTC.

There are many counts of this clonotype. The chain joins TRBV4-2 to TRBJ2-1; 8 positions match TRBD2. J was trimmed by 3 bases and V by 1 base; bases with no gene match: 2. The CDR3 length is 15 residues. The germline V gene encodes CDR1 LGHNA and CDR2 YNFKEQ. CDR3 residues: CASSQVTSDYNEQFF. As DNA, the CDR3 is TGTGCCAGCAGCCAAGTGACTAGCGACTACAATGAGCAGTTCTTC.

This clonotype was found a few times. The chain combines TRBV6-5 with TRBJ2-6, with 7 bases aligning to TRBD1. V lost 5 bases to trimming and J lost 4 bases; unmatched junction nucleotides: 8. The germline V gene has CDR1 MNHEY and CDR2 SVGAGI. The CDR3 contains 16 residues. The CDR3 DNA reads TGTGCCAGCAGTCCATGGACAGGTCGGGGGGCCAACGTCCTGACTTTC. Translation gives CASSPWTGRGANVLTF.

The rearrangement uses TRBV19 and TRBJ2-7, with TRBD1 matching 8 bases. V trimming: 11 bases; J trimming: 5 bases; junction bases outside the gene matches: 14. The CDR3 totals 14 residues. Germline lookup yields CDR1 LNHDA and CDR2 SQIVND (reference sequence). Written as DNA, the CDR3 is TGTGCCGCTGGTCCAGGACAGGGATCGGACGAGCAGTACTTC. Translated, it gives CAAGPGQGSDEQYF.

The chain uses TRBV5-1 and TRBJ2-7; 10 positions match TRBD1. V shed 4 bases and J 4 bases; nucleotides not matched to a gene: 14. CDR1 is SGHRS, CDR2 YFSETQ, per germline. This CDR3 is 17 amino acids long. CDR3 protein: CASSKLKSGTGAYEQYF. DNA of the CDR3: TGCGCCAGCAGCAAACTCAAATCCGGGACAGGGGCGTACGAGCAGTACTTC. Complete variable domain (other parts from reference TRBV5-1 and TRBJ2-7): KAGVTQTPRYLIKTRGQQVTLSCSPISGHRSVSWYQQTPGQGLQFLFEYFSETQRNKGNFPGRFSGRQFSNSRSEMNVSTLELGDSALYLCASSKLKSGTGAYEQYFGPGTRLTVT.

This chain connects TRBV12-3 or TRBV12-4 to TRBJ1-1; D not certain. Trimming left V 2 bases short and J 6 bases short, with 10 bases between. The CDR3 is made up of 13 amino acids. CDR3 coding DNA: TGTGCCAGCAGTTTATGGGGTGGGGCTGAAGCTTTCTTT. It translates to CASSLWGGAEAFF.

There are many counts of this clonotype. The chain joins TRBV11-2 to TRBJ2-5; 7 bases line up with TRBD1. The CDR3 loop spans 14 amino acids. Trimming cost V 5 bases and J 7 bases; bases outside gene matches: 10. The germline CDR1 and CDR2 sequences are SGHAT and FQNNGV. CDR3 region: CASSALTAGGTQYF. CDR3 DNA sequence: TGTGCCAGCAGCGCGCTGACGGCAGGGGGGACCCAGTACTTC.

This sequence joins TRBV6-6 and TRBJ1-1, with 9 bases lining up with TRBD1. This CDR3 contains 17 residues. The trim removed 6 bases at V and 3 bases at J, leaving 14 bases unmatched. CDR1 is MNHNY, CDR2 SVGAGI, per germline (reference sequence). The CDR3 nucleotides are TGTGCCAGCAGGAGGGCTCACAGGGGGCGAGGGGACACTGAAGCTTTCTTT. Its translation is CASRRAHRGRGDTEAFF.

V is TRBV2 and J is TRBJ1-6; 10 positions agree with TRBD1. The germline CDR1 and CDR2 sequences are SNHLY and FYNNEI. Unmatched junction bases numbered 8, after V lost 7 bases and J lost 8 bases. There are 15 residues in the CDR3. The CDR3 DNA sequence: TGTGCCAGCACCCCGACAGGGGGCCGGTATTCACCCCTCCACTTT. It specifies CASTPTGGRYSPLHF. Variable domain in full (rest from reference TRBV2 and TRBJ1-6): EPEVTQTPSHQVTQMGQEVILRCVPISNHLYFYWYRQILGQKVEFLVSFYNNEISEKSEIFDDQFSVERPDGSNFTLKIRSTKLEDSAMYFCASTPTGGRYSPLHFGNGTRLTVT.

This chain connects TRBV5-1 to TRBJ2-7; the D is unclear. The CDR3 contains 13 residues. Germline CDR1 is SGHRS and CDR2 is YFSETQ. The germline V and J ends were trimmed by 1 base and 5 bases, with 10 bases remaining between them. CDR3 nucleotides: TGCGCCAGCAGCTTGCCAGGTCGTAACGAGCAGTACTTC. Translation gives CASSLPGRNEQYF.

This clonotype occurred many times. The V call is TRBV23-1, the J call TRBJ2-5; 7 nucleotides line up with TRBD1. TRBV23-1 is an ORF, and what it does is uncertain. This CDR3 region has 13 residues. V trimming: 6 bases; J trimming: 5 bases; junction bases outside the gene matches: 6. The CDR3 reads CASSRQGCETQYF. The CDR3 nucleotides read TGCGCCAGCAGCAGACAGGGCTGTGAGACCCAGTACTTC.

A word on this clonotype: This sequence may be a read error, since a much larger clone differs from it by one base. DNA of the CDR3: TGTGCCAGCAGTCTAATCCTACAGGGCTCCTACGAGCAGTACTTC. Encoded protein: CASSLILQGSYEQYF. This chain connects TRBV6-6 to TRBJ2-7; D might be TRBD1 (6 bases). This CDR3 spans 15 amino acids. Trimming took off 5 bases at V and 0 bases at J, with 14 bases between the two ends. CDR1 is MNHNY, CDR2 SVGAGI, per germline (reference sequence).

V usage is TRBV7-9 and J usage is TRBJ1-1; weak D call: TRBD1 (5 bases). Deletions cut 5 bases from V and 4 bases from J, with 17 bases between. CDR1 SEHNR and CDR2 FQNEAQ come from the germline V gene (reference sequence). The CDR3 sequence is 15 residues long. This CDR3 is CASSLQGGAGTEAFF. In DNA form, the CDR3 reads TGTGCCAGCAGCCTCCAGGGCGGTGCGGGCACTGAAGCTTTCTTT.

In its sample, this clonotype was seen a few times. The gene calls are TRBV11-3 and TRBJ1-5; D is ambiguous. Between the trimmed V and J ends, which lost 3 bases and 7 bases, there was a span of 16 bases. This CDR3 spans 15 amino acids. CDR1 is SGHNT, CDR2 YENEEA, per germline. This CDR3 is CASSLFGRTGQPQHF. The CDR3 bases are TGTGCCAGCAGCTTGTTTGGTCGGACGGGGCAGCCCCAGCATTTT.

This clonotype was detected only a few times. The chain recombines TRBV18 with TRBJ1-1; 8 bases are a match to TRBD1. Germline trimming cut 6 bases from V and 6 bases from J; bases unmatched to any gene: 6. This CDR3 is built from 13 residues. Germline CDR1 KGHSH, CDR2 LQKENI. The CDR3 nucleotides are TGTGCCAGCTCGCCCGGGACAGGTTCTGAAGCTTTCTTT. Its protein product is CASSPGTGSEAFF.

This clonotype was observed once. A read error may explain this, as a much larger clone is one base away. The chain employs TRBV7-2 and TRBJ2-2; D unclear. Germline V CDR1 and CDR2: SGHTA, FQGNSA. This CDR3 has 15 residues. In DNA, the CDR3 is TGTGCCAGCAGCTTTTCCGCGACGAACACCGAGGAGCTGTTTTTT. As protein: CASSFSATNTEELFF.

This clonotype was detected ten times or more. CDR3 protein: CASSLQSGTGELFF. The CDR3 nucleotides are TGTGCCAGCAGCCTCCAGTCAGGAACCGGGGAGCTGTTTTTT. This chain joins TRBV7-9 and TRBJ2-2, with no clear D. Germline V gives CDR1 SEHNR, CDR2 FQNEAQ (reference sequence). Deletions cut 5 bases from V and 5 bases from J, with 12 bases between. CDR3 length equals 14 residues.

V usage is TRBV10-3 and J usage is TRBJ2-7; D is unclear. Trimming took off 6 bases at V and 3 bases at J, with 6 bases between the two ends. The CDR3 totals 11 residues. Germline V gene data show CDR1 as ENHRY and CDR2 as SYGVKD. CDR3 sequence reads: CAISAGYEQYF. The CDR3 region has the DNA TGTGCCATCAGCGCTGGCTACGAGCAGTACTTC.